The 19 T cell receptor beta chains in this list originate from one sample, sequenced in a study of graft-versus-host responses after intestinal transplantation. The antigens for these receptors are not known. Measured with immunoSEQ multiplex PCR; TCRdb has only the in-frame clones, and not every one. The repertoire has around 110,000 clones, approximately 92% of them found once; the top ten carry about 0.25%. This sample comprised unstimulated CD4+ T cells sorted from spleen or lymph node cells, obtained before transplant. The source of these receptors is a human donor who was the organ donor for an intestinal transplant.

This clone was seen a single time. This chain uses TRBV30 with TRBJ2-1, with D perhaps TRBD2 (5 bases). The germline V gene encodes CDR1 GTSNPN and CDR2 SVGIG (reference sequence). CDR3 length: 13 residues. V was pared by 5 bases and J by 7 bases, with 15 bases between. The CDR3 nucleotides are TGTGCCTGGGCTAGCCGTGGGGATAATGAGCAGTTCTTC. Protein: CAWASRGDNEQFF.

The V and J genes are TRBV27 and TRBJ2-1; 7 bases line up with TRBD1. With V trimmed by 9 bases and J by 2 bases, 10 bases remained unmatched. Germline CDR1 reads MNHEY; CDR2 reads SMNVEV (reference sequence). The CDR3 extends over 15 amino acids. CDR3 in amino acids: CASRRPGQTYNEQFF. The DNA of the CDR3 is TGTGCCAGTCGCCGCCCGGGACAGACCTACAATGAGCAGTTCTTC.

V is TRBV1 and J is TRBJ2-5; the table's D call, TRBD2, was not checked against the DNA. TRBV1 is a pseudogene. The CDR3 contains 17 residues. In DNA, the CDR3 is TGCACCAGCAGCCAACCCGGTGTTAGCGGGACTTGGAAGACCCAGTACTTC. Its protein product is CTSSQPGVSGTWKTQYF.

The chain links TRBV30 to TRBJ2-7, with TRBD2 matching 10 bases. Germline V gives CDR1 GTSNPN, CDR2 SVGIG (reference sequence). Trimming at V came to 4 bases and at J to 5 bases, leaving 2 bases not matched to a gene. CDR3 length: 12 residues. This CDR3 reads CAWTSGSNEQYF. CDR3 coding DNA: TGTGCCTGGACTAGCGGGAGCAACGAGCAGTACTTC.

The rearrangement links TRBV28 to TRBJ2-7, with D perhaps TRBD1 (6 bases). The length of the CDR3 is 15 residues. The V and J ends lost 5 bases and 3 bases respectively, with 17 bases between them. The germline gives CDR1 MDHEN, CDR2 SYDVKM. CDR3 sequence (DNA): TGTGCCAGCAGTCCCCCTCTCGCAGGGGTCTACGAGCAGTACTTC. This sequence encodes CASSPPLAGVYEQYF.

V usage is TRBV19 and J usage is TRBJ2-6; 12 bases are a match to TRBD1. The CDR3 extends over 17 amino acids. The J segment lost 2 bases and the V segment lost 4 bases, leaving 3 bases of the junction unmatched. Germline CDR1 LNHDA, CDR2 SQIVND (reference sequence). CDR3 bases: TGTGCCAGTAGTACGGGACAGGGGGCCACTGGGGCCAACGTCCTGACTTTC. It specifies CASSTGQGATGANVLTF.

The J gene is TRBJ2-5, the V gene TRBV7-9; 7 bases are a match to TRBD2. The CDR3 is made up of 14 amino acids. The germline gives CDR1 SEHNR, CDR2 FQNEAQ (reference sequence). With V trimmed by 0 bases and J by 2 bases, 0 bases remained unmatched. The CDR3 DNA sequence: TGTGCCAGCAGCTTAGCGGGGGGGCAAGAGACCCAGTACTTC. Translation: CASSLAGGQETQYF.

The chain recombines TRBV19 with TRBJ2-3; D is uncertain. The CDR3 runs 11 residues. Deletions cut 4 bases from V and 2 bases from J, with 1 base between. Germline V gene sequence: CDR1 LNHDA, CDR2 SQIVND (reference sequence). As DNA, the CDR3 is TGTGCCAGTAGTACCACAGATACGCAGTATTTT. It is translated as CASSTTDTQYF.

This CDR3 is CASSLERSYGYTF. The CDR3 nucleotides are TGTGCCAGCAGCTTGGAGCGGAGCTATGGCTACACCTTC. V is TRBV5-6 and J is TRBJ1-2; D is uncertain. V was shortened by 0 bases and J by 4 bases, with 7 bases between the two germline ends. The CDR3 is 13 residues long. The V gene's germline CDR1 is SGHDT and CDR2 YYEEEE.

This clone was detected a few times. The chain couples TRBV27 to TRBJ2-3; weak D call: TRBD2 (6 bases). Germline V gene sequence: CDR1 MNHEY, CDR2 SMNVEV (reference sequence). There are 14 residues in the CDR3. V was shortened by 8 bases and J by 0 bases, with 12 bases between the two germline ends. The DNA of the CDR3 is TGTGCCAGCTGTGCGGGGTGGAGCACAGATACGCAGTATTTT. This codes for CASCAGWSTDTQYF.

The gene calls are TRBV29-1 and TRBJ1-2; a possible D gene is TRBD1 (6 bases). The CDR3 loop spans 14 amino acids. V was shortened by 4 bases and J by 3 bases, with 15 bases between the two germline ends. Germline loops: CDR1 SQVTM, CDR2 ANQGSEA. The CDR3 nucleotides read TGCAGCGTTGGGGGCGGGGGGCCAGACTATGGCTACACCTTC. Its protein product is CSVGGGGPDYGYTF. Full variable domain (remainder filled in from reference TRBV29-1 and TRBJ1-2): SAVISQKPSRDICQRGTSLTIQCQVDSQVTMMFWYRQQPGQSLTLIATANQGSEATYESGFVIDKFPISRPNLTFSTLTVSNMSPEDSSIYLCSVGGGGPDYGYTFGSGTRLTVV.

The CDR3 sequence: CASSLGSSYNSPLHF. The CDR3, as DNA: TGTGCCAGCAGCTTAGGTAGCTCCTATAATTCACCCCTCCACTTT. The chain combines TRBV7-2 with TRBJ1-6; D not resolved. The length of the CDR3 is 15 residues. Trimming stripped 1 base from V and 0 bases from J, with 4 bases between. Germline V gene lookup returns CDR1 SGHTA and CDR2 FQGNSA.

The V and J genes are TRBV25-1 and TRBJ1-3; D uncertain. CDR3 length equals 13 residues. The V and J ends lost 5 bases and 0 bases respectively, with 5 bases between them. Germline lookup yields CDR1 MGHDK and CDR2 SYGVNS. The CDR3 nucleotides are TGTGCCAGCAGTCCACGCTCTGGAAACACCATATATTTT. Protein product: CASSPRSGNTIYF.

The rearrangement uses TRBV25-1 and TRBJ2-2, with D possibly being TRBD1 (5 bases). CDR3 length: 15 residues. The V gene's germline CDR1 is MGHDK and CDR2 SYGVNS. V lost 1 base and J lost 5, with 11 bases in between. CDR3 protein: CASSESSAGTGELFF. DNA of the CDR3: TGTGCCAGCAGTGAATCATCTGCAGGGACCGGGGAGCTGTTTTTT.

V and J are TRBV2 and TRBJ2-5, with 9 positions matching TRBD1. V dropped 6 bases and J dropped 1; count of bases not matched to a gene: 3. Germline assignment: CDR1 SNHLY and CDR2 FYNNEI. This CDR3 has 14 residues. The DNA for the CDR3 is TGTGCCAGCAGAAGGGACAGGGTCCAAGAGACCCAGTACTTC. Its translation: CASRRDRVQETQYF.

The chain employs TRBV30 and TRBJ2-7, with D perhaps TRBD2 (6 bases). The germline V gene encodes CDR1 GTSNPN and CDR2 SVGIG (reference sequence). The CDR3 is made up of 14 amino acids. The ends were cut back, 0 bases at V and 2 bases at J, with 11 bases in the middle. Here the CDR3 reads CAWSVGGATYEQYF. The CDR3 bases are TGTGCCTGGAGTGTGGGGGGAGCCACCTACGAGCAGTACTTC.

The chain uses TRBV2 and TRBJ1-1; possibly TRBD1 for D (5 bases). This CDR3 is 14 amino acids long. V lost 6 bases, J lost 1 base, and 12 bases lay in between. Germline V gene sequence: CDR1 SNHLY, CDR2 FYNNEI. The CDR3 reads CASSTRTGNTEAFF. CDR3 coding DNA: TGTGCCAGCAGCACCCGAACAGGGAACACTGAAGCTTTCTTT.

The rearrangement joins TRBV28 to TRBJ2-7, with D possibly being TRBD2 (6 bases). V was trimmed by 3 bases and J by 5 bases, leaving 8 bases between them. Germline CDR1 reads MDHEN; CDR2 reads SYDVKM. The CDR3 sequence is 12 residues long. The CDR3 spells CASSFGGDEQYF. Here the CDR3 DNA reads TGTGCCAGCAGTTTCGGAGGGGACGAGCAGTACTTC.

This clone was seen once. This sequence joins TRBV5-1 and TRBJ1-1; D gene unclear. Germline loops: CDR1 SGHRS, CDR2 YFSETQ. The CDR3 loop spans 14 amino acids. V dropped 4 bases and J dropped 0 bases, with 10 bases sitting between them. In DNA form, the CDR3 reads TGCGCCAGCAGCCCCGGCGACTTGAACACTGAAGCTTTCTTT. Translating gives CASSPGDLNTEAFF. Based on the CDR3 plus reference TRBV5-1 and TRBJ1-1, the full variable domain is KAGVTQTPRYLIKTRGQQVTLSCSPISGHRSVSWYQQTPGQGLQFLFEYFSETQRNKGNFPGRFSGRQFSNSRSEMNVSTLELGDSALYLCASSPGDLNTEAFFGQGTRLTVV.